Listed below are T cell receptor beta chains from one sample, sequenced in a study of blood T cell repertoires in COVID-19. Some clones are missing from TCRdb's copy, which holds only in-frame ones; the method was immunoSEQ multiplex PCR. In the table there are around 150,000 clones, around 80% of which are singletons. Source material: peripheral blood. These receptors originate from a man aged 60 to 75 who had recovered from COVID-19. Both conserved end residues are part of each CDR3. D genes are given only for firm matches. Not every row has a clone size; where given, it reads once, few, many or a size class.

size | J | D | V | DNA | CDR3
NA | TRBJ2-1 | NA | TRBV15 | TGTGCCACCAGCAGAGAGGGGCGCTCATACAATGAGCAGTTCTTC | CATSREGRSYNEQFF
NA | TRBJ2-5 | NA | TRBV21-1 | TGTGCCAGCAGCAAATCCGGCGTAGGTGTTAGCGAAGAGACCCAGTACTTC | CASSKSGVGVSEETQYF
NA | TRBJ2-1 | NA | TRBV19 | TGTGCCAGTAGAATTGAGGGAGGCTCCTACAATGAGCAGTTCTTC | CASRIEGGSYNEQFF
NA | TRBJ2-1 | NA | TRBV28 | TGTGCCAGCAGTTTCGGGGGTAGCCTTAGGCGGGTTGAGCAGTTCTTC | CASSFGGSLRRVEQFF
NA | TRBJ2-3 | TRBD2 | TRBV11-2 | TGTGCCAGCAGCGGCACTAGCGGAGGCACAGATACGCAGTATTTT | CASSGTSGGTDTQYF
NA | TRBJ1-6 | NA | TRBV5-5 | TGTGCCAGCAGCTTGTTTGACAGCAGCTCCTATAATTCACCCCTCCACTTT | CASSLFDSSSYNSPLHF
NA | TRBJ2-5 | TRBD1 | TRBV10-3 | TGTGCCATCAGTGTGGACAGGGGGCATTTAGAGACCCAGTACTTC | CAISVDRGHLETQYF
NA | TRBJ2-2 | NA | TRBV2 | TGTGCCAGCAGGGGACATTTAACCGGGGAGCTGTTTTTT | CASRGHLTGELFF
once | TRBJ1-2 | NA | TRBV27 | TGTGCCAGCAGTTGGGGAGGGGGAGTAAACTATGGCTACACCTTC | CASSWGGGVNYGYTF
NA | TRBJ2-3 | TRBD1 | TRBV3-1/TRBV3-2 | TGTGCCAGCAGCCAAGAAGTCAGGGGGACAGATACGCAGTATTTT | CASSQEVRGTDTQYF
NA | TRBJ2-3 | NA | TRBV4-3 | TGCGCCAGCAGCCAAAACCAGCGGGATACGCAGTATTTT | CASSQNQRDTQYF
NA | TRBJ1-3 | NA | TRBV11-2 | TGTGCCAGCAGCTTAGAGCGTTGGGGCGGCTCTGGAAACACCATATATTTT | CASSLERWGGSGNTIYF
NA | TRBJ2-5 | TRBD2 | TRBV11-3 | TGTGCCAGCAGCTTCAGCCCTAGCGGCCAAGAGACCCAGTACTTC | CASSFSPSGQETQYF
few | TRBJ1-4 | TRBD1 | TRBV6-5 | TGTGCCAGCAGTTACTCCCGGCAGGGGGCGCGAAAACTGTTTTTT | CASSYSRQGARKLFF
NA | TRBJ2-7 | NA | TRBV5-1 | TGCGCCAGCAGCCCAGGGGGGTACGAGCAGTACTTC | CASSPGGYEQYF